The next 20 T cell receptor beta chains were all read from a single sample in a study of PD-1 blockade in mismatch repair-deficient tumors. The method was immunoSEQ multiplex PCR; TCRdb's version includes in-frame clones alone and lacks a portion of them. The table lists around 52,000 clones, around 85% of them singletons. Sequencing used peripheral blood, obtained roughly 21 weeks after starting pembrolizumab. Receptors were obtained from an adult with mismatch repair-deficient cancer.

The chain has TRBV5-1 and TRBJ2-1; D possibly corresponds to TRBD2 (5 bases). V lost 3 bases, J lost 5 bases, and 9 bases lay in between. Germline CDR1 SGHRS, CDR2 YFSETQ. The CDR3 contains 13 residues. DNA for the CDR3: TGCGCCAGCAGCTGGACTGACAACAATGAGCAGTTCTTC. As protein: CASSWTDNNEQFF.

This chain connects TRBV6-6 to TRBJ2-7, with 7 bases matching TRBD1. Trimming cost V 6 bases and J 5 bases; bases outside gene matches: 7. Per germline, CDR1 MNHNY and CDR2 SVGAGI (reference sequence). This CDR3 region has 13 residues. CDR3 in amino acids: CASRSTGVHEQYF. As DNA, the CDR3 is TGTGCCAGCAGGTCTACAGGGGTCCACGAGCAGTACTTC.

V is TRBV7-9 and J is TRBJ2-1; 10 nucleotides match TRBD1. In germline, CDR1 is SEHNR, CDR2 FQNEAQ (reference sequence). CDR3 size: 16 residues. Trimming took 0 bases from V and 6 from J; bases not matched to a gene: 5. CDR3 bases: TGTGCCAGCAGCTTAGCCCGGACAGGGGGTCTCAATGAGCAGTTCTTC. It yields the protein CASSLARTGGLNEQFF.

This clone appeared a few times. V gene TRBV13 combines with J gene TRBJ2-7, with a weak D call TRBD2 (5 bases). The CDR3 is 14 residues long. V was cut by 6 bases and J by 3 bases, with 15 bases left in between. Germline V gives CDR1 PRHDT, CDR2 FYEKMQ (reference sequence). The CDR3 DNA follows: TGTGCCAGCAGACTTGGAGGTCGGGGCTACGAGCAGTACTTC. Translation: CASRLGGRGYEQYF.

The CDR3 DNA follows: TGCGCCAGCAGCCAAGGGTTAGGTACCTACGAGCAGTACTTC. It translates to CASSQGLGTYEQYF. V gene TRBV4-1 combines with J gene TRBJ2-7; D gene unclear. V was pared by 1 base and J by 2 bases, with 9 bases between. There are 14 residues in the CDR3. Germline V gene sequence: CDR1 MGHRA, CDR2 YSYEKL.

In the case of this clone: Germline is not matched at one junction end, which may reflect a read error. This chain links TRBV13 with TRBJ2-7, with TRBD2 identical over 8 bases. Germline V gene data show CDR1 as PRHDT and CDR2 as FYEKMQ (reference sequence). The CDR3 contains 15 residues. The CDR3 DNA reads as TGTGCCAACAGCTCGCCCACTAGCGGAGTCTACGAGCAGTACTTC. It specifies CANSSPTSGVYEQYF.

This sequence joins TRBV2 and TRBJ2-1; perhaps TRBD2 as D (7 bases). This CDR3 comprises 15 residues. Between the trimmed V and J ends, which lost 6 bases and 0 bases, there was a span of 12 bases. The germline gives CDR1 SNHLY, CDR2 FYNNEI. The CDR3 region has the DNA TGTGCCAGCAGGGGGGGGGACAACTCCTACAATGAGCAGTTCTTC. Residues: CASRGGDNSYNEQFF.

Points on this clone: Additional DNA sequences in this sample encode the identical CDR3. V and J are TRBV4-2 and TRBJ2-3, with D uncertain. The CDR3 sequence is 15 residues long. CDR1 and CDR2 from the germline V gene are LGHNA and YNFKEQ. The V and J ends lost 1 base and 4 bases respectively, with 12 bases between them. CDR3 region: CASSQGSGEADTQYF. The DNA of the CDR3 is TGTGCCAGCAGCCAAGGCTCGGGTGAGGCAGATACGCAGTATTTT.

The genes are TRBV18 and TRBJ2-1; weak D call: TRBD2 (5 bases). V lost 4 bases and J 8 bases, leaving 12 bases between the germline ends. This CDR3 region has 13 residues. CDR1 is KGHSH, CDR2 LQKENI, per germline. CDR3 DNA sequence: TGTGCCAGCTCACTCCCGGGGTTCGATGAGCAGTTCTTC. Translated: CASSLPGFDEQFF.

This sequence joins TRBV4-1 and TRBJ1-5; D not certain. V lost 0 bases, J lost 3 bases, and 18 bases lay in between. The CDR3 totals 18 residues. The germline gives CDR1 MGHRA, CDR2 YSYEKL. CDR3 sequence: CASSQDFGLRAINQPQHF. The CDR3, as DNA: TGCGCCAGCAGCCAAGATTTCGGGCTGCGAGCGATCAATCAGCCCCAGCATTTT.

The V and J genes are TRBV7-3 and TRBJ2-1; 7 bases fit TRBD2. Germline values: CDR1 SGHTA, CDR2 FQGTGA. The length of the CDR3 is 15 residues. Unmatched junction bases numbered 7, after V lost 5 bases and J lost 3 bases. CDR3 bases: TGTGCCAGCAGCCTAGAACTAGCGCGCTACAATGAGCAGTTCTTC. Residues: CASSLELARYNEQFF.

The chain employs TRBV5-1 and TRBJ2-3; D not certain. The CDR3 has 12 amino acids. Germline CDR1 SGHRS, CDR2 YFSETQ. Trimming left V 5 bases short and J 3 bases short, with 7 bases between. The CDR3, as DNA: TGCGCCAGCAGGGGCGGAACAGATACGCAGTATTTT. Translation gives CASRGGTDTQYF.

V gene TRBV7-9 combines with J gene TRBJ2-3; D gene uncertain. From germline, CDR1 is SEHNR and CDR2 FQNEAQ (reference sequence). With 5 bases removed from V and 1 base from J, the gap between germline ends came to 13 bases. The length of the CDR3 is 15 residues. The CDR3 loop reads CASSPTLGGTDTQYF. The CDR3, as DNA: TGTGCCAGCAGCCCCACTCTTGGGGGCACAGATACGCAGTATTTT.

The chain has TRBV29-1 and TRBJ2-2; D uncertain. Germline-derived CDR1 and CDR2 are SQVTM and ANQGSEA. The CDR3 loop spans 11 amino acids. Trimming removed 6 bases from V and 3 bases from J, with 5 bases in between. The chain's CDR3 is CSVPDTGELFF. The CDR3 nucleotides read TGCAGCGTACCGGACACCGGGGAGCTGTTTTTT.

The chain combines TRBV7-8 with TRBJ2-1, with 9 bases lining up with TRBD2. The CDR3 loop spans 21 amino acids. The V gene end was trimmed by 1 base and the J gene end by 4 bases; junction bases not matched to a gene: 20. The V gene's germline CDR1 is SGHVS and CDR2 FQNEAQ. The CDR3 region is CASSLGRGLANPLTAYNEQFF. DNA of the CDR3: TGTGCCAGCAGCTTAGGTCGGGGACTAGCTAACCCTTTAACCGCTTACAATGAGCAGTTCTTC.

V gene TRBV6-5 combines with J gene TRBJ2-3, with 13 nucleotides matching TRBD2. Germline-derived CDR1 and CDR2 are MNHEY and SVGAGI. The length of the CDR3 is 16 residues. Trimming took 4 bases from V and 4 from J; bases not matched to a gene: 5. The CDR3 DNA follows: TGTGCCAGCAGTTTGAGGACTAGCGGGAGAGCAGATACGCAGTATTTT. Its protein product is CASSLRTSGRADTQYF.

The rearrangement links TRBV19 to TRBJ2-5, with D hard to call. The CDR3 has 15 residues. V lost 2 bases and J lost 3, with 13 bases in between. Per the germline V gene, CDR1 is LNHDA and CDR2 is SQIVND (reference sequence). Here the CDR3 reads CASSISFERKETQYF. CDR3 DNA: TGTGCCAGTAGTATAAGCTTCGAGCGCAAAGAGACCCAGTACTTC.

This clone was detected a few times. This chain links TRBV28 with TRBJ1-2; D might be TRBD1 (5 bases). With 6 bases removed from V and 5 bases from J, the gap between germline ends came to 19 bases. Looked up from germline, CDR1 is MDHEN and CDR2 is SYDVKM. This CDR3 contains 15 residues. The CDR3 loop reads CASSLPGDSLYGYTF. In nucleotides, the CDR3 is TGTGCCAGCAGCCTTCCGGGGGATTCCCTTTATGGCTACACCTTC.

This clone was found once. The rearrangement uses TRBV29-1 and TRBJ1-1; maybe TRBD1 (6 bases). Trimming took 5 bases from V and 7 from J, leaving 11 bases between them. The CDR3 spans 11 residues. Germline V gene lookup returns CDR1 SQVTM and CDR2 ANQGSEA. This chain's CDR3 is CSVRTENEAFF. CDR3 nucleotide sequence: TGCAGCGTTCGGACAGAAAATGAAGCTTTCTTT. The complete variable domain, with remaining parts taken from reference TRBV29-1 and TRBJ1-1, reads SAVISQKPSRDICQRGTSLTIQCQVDSQVTMMFWYRQQPGQSLTLIATANQGSEATYESGFVIDKFPISRPNLTFSTLTVSNMSPEDSSIYLCSVRTENEAFFGQGTRLTVV.

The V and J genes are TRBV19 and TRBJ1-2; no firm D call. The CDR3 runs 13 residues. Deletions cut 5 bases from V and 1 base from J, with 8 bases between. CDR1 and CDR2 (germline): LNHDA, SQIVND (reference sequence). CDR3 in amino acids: CASSRAGNYGYTF. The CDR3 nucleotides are TGTGCCAGTAGTCGGGCAGGTAACTATGGCTACACCTTC.